This T cell receptor beta chain was documented in a study of T cells in Graves' hyperthyroidism and ophthalmopathy. Amplified regions were TCR beta CDR3 sequences from RNA transcripts. In the first-round RT-PCR of the TCR CDR3, the HTBI primer set was used. TCRdb re-called the multiplex PCR reads through MiXCR, storing one row per CDR3 protein. Counted here are more than 550,000 distinct CDR3 sequences, 45% occurring once; the ten biggest clones make up 6.5% to 9%. This CDR3 spans 12 amino acids. Trimming at V came to 4 bases and at J to 8 bases, leaving 5 bases not matched to a gene. Per germline, CDR1 SGHKS and CDR2 YYEKEE (reference sequence). Study-wide results and caveats: Researchers found most expanded thyroid clonotypes above 0.001 in blood as well.

Clinical symptoms, serum thyroxine, TRAb, thyroid ultrasound and orbital computed tomography established diagnosis. Regarding this clonotype: Its antigen is undetermined.

The chain combines TRBV5-5 with TRBJ1-2; 7 bases are a match to TRBD1. Sample: peripheral blood or thyroid tissue (not recorded which). This TCR was sampled from an adult man with Graves' disease, either hyperthyroidism or ophthalmopathy (not recorded which). CDR3 sequence: CASSLDRKGYTF. The CDR3 DNA reads as TGTGCCAGCAGCCTGGACAGGAAGGGCTACACCTTC. Complete variable domain (other parts from reference TRBV5-5 and TRBJ1-2): DAGVTQSPTHLIKTRGQQVTLRCSPISGHKSVSWYQQVLGQGPQFIFQYYEKEERGRGNFPDRFSARQFPNYSSELNVNALLLGDSALYLCASSLDRKGYTFGSGTRLTVV.